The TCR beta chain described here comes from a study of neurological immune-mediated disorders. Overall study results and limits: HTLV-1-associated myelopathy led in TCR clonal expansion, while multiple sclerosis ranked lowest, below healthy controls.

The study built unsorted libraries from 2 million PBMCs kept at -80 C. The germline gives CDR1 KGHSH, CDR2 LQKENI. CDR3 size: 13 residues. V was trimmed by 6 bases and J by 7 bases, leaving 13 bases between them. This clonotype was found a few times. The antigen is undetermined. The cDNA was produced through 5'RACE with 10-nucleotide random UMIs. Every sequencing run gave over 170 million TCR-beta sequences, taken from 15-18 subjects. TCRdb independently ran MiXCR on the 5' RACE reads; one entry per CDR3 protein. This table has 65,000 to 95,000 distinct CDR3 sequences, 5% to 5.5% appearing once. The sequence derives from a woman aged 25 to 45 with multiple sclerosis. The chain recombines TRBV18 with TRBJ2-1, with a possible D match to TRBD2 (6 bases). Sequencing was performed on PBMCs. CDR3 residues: CASSPGTLNEQFF. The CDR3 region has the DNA TGTGCCAGCTCGCCCGGGACTCTTAATGAGCAGTTCTTC. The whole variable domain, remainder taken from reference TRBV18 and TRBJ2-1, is NAGVMQNPRHLVRRRGQEARLRCSPMKGHSHVYWYRQLPEEGLKFMVYLQKENIIDESGMPKERFSAEFPKEGPSILRIQQVVRGDSAAYFCASSPGTLNEQFFGPGTRLTVL.